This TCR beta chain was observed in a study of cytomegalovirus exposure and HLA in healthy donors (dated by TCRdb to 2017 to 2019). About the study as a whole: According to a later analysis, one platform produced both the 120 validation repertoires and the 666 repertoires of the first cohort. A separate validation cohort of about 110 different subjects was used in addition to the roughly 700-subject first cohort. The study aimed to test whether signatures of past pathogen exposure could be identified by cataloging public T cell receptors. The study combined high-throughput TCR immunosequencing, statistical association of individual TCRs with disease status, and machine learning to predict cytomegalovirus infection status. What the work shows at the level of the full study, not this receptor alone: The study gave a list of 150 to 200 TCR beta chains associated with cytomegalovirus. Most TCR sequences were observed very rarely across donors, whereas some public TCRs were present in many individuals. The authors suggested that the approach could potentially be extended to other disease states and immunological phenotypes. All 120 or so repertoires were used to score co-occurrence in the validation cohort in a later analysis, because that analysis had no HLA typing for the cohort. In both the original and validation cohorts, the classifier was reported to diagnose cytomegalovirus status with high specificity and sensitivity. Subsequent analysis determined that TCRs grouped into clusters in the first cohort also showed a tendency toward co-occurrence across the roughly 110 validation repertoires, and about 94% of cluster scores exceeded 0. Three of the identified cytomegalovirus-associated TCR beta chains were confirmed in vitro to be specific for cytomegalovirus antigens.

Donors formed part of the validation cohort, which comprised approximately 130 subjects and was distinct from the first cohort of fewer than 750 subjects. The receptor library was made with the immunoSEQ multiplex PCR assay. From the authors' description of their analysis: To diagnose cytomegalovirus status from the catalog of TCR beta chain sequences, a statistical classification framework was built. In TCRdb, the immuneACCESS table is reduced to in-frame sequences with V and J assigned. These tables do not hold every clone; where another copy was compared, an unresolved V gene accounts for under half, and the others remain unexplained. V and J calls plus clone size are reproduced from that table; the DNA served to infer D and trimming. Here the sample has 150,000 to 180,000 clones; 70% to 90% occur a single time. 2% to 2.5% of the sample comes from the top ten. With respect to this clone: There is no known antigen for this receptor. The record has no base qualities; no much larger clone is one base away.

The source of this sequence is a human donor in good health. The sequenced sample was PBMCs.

The CDR3 region: CASSSSQGSFAYEQYF. The DNA sequence is TGTGCCAGCAGTTCCAGCCAGGGGTCGTTTGCCTACGAGCAGTACTTC. In this chain, TRBV27 is recombined with TRBJ2-7; the D gene is perhaps TRBD1, from 6 matching bases. From the cysteine up to the phenylalanine, the CDR3 has a length of 16 residues. Left in the record is the CDR3 DNA by itself, 48 bases read in frame from the first base. V is clipped by 4 bases and J by 2 bases, and the sequence between their germline boundaries is 18 bases long. From the germline V gene (reference sequence), CDR1 is MNHEY and CDR2 is SMNVEV.